This TCR beta chain is from a study of T cells in Graves' hyperthyroidism and ophthalmopathy. Germline CDR1 LNHDA, CDR2 SQIVND (reference sequence). CDR3 length: 14 residues. Trimming cost V 6 bases and J 7 bases; bases outside gene matches: 2. TCR beta CDR3 regions were amplified from RNA transcripts. HTBI primers were the set used in a first-round RT-PCR of the TCR CDR3. TCRdb passed the multiplex PCR reads through MiXCR, listing each CDR3 protein once. There are around 300,000 distinct CDR3 sequences in the sample; roughly an eighth occur only once, and less than 8% lies in the top ten. This clonotype came up many times.

The chain carries TRBV19 and TRBJ2-1; TRBD2 matches 14 bases. The receptor was derived from a woman between 40 and 50 years old with Graves' hyperthyroidism. Sequencing used blood. Here the CDR3 reads CASRGTSGSNEQFF. CDR3 bases: TGTGCCAGTAGGGGGACTAGCGGGAGTAATGAGCAGTTCTTC.